Sequencing of this T cell receptor (beta chain) was carried out in a study of shared clonotypes between healthy human individuals. Each PCR replicate from the sorted subsets contained about 200 ng DNA, which is 30,000 or so T cell genomes. Data came from immunoSEQ multiplex PCR; TCRdb stores just in-frame clones and leaves some out. The repertoire holds a few million clones, with around 90% as singletons. The CDR3 totals 14 residues. Between the trimmed V and J ends, which lost 6 bases and 7 bases, there was a span of 16 bases. Germline CDR1 reads SGHTA; CDR2 reads FQGNSA. The V and J genes are TRBV7-2 and TRBJ2-1, with a possible D match to TRBD2 (6 bases). The receptor comes from a man between 18 and 35 years old in good health. Some clones in this sample may be carry-over from other donors' samples. The sequencing sample was made of naive CD4+ T cells from PBMCs. As to subset: CD45RA+ positively selected. The CDR3 loop is CASRGGWTGNEQFF. The CDR3 coding sequence is TGTGCCAGCAGGGGAGGATGGACGGGGAATGAGCAGTTCTTC.